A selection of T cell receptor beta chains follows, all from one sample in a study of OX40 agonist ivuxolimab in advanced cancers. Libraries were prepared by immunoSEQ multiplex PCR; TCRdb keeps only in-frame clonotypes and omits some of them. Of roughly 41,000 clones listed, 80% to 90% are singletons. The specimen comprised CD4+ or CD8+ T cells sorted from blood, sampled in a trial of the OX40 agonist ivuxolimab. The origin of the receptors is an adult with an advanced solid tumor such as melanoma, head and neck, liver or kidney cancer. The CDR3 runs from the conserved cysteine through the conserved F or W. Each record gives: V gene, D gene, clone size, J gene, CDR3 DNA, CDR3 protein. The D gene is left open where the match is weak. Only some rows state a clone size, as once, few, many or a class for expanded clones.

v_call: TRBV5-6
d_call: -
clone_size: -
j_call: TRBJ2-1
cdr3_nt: TGTGCCAGCAGCGCGGGACACAGGGCAGGGTTCTTC
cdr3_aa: CASSAGHRAGFF

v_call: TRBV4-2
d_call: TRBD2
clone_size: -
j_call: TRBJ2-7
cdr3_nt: TGTGCCAGCAGCCAAGATCCTGGGCTGGTAGCGGGGGAGCAGTACTTC
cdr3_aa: CASSQDPGLVAGEQYF

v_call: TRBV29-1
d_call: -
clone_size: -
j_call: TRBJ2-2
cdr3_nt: TGCAGCGCCCGAGTCCCGGGCACCGGGGAGCTGTTTTTT
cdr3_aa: CSARVPGTGELFF

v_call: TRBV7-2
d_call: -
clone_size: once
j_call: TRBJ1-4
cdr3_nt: TGTGCCAGCAGCTTATGGGAACGCGAAAAACTGTTTTTT
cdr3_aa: CASSLWEREKLFF

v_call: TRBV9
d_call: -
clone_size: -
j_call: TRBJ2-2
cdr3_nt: TGTGCCAGCAGCGTAGGGCTATCCCACACCGGGGAGCTGTTTTTT
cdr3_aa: CASSVGLSHTGELFF

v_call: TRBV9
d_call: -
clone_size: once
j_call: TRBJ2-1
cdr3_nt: TGTGCCAGCAGCCCCTCATACTACAATGAGCAGTTCTTC
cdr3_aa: CASSPSYYNEQFF

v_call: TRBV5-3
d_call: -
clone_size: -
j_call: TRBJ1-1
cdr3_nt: TGTGCCAGCAGCCAGGGGAGGAACACTAAAGCTTTCTTT
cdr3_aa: CASSQGRNTKAFF

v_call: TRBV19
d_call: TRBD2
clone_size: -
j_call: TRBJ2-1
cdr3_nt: TGTGCCAGTACAGCTAGCGGGAGAAATGAGCAGTTCTTC
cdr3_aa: CASTASGRNEQFF

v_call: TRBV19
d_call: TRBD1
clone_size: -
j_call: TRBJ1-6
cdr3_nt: TGTGCCACTACACAGCTGGGGACAGGGGATTCACCCCTCCACTTT
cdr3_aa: CATTQLGTGDSPLHF

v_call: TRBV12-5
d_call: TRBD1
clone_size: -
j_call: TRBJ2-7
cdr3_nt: TGTGCTAGTGGTTTGGCCTGGACAGGGGGCGTGTTGGCCTACGAGCAGTACTTC
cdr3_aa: CASGLAWTGGVLAYEQYF

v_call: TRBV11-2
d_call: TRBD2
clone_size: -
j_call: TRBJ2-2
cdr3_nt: TGTGCCAGCAGCCCCCGGTCAGCGGGGGCCGGGGAGCTGTTTTTT
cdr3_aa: CASSPRSAGAGELFF

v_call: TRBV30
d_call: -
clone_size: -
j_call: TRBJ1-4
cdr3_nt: TGTGCCTGGAGTGTACTACGTGAAAAACTGTTTTTT
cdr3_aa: CAWSVLREKLFF

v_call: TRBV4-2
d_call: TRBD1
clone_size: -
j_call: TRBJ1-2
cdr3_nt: TGTGCCAGCAGCCAAGAGCAGGGGGTGGACTATGGCTACACCTTC
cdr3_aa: CASSQEQGVDYGYTF

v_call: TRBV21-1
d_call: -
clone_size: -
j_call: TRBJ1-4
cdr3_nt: TGTGCCAGCGGCGGGTGGCAAATCTCAACTAATGAAAAACTGTTTTTT
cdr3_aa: CASGGWQISTNEKLFF

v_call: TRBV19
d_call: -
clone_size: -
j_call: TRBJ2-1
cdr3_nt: TGTGCCAGTAGTATTAACAGCATCTCCTACAATGAGCAGTTCTTC
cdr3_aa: CASSINSISYNEQFF

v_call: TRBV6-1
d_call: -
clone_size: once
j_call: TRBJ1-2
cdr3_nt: TGTGCCAGCACCGTAAATAACTATGGCTACACCTTC
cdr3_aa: CASTVNNYGYTF

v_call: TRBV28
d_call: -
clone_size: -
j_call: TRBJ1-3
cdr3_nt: TGTGCCAGCAGCCGGCTCGCCGGAAACACCATATATTTT
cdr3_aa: CASSRLAGNTIYF

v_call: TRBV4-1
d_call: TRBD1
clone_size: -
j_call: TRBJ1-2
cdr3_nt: TGCGCCAGCAGCCAAGATCAGTACAGGGGGAACTATGGCTACACCTTC
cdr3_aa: CASSQDQYRGNYGYTF

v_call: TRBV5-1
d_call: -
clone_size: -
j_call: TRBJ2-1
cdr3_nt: TGCGCCAGCAGCACAACCGGACTTAACGAGCAGTTCTTC
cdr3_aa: CASSTTGLNEQFF

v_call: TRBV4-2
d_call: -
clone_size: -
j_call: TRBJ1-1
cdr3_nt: TGTGCCAGCAGTTTCAGTAGCACTGAAGCTTTCTTT
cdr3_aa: CASSFSSTEAFF

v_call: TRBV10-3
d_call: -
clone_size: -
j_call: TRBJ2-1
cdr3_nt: TGTGCCATCAGCGATAGAGAATACAATGAGCAGTTCTTC
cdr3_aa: CAISDREYNEQFF

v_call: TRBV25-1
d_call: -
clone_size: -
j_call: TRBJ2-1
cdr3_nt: TGTGCCAGCGAGAGGGGTGAGCAGTTCTTC
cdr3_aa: CASERGEQFF

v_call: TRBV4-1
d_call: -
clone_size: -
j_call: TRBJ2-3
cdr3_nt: TGCGCCAGCAGCCTCGCTATCGGGAGCACAGATACGCAGTATTTT
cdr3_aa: CASSLAIGSTDTQYF

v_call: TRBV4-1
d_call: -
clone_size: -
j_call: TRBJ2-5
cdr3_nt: TGCGCCAGCAGCCAACGCCTCGGGGGACTGGACCAAGAGACCCAGTACTTC
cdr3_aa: CASSQRLGGLDQETQYF

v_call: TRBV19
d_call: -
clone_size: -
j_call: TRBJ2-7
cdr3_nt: TGTGCCAGTAGCCCAAACAGGGACCTCTATGAGCAGTACTTC
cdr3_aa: CASSPNRDLYEQYF

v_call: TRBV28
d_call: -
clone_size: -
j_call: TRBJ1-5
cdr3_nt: TGTGCCAGCAGTGCCGTCGATCAGCCCCAGCATTTT
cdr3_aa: CASSAVDQPQHF

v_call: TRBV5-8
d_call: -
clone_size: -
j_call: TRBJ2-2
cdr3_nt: TGTGCCAGCAGCTTGGGGTGGGTTGGAGCCGAAGCGAACACCGGGGAGCTGTTTTTT
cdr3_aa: CASSLGWVGAEANTGELFF

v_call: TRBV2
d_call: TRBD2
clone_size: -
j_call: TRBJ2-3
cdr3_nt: TGTGCCAGCAGTGAAGAGGGTAGCGGGAGAGTAGATACGCAGTATTTT
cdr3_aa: CASSEEGSGRVDTQYF

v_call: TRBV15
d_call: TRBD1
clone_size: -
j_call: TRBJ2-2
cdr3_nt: TGTGCCACCAGCAGGAGACCGGGACAGGGGCGGACCGGGGAGCTGTTTTTT
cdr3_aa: CATSRRPGQGRTGELFF

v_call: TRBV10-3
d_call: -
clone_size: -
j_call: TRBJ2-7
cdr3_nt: TGTGCCATCAGCGCCGAATGGTTGAGGGAGCAGTACTTC
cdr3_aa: CAISAEWLREQYF

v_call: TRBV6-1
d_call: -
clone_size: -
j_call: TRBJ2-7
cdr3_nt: TGTGCCGCCAGACAGGACGGCGTCTACGAGCAGTACTTC
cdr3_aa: CAARQDGVYEQYF

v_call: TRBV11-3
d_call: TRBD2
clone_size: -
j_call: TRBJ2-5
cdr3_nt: TGTGCCAGCAGCTTAGGACTAGCGGTTCGGGAGACCCAGTACTTC
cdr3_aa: CASSLGLAVRETQYF

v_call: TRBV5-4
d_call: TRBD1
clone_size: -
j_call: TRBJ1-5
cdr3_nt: TGTGCCAGCAGCCGGACAGGGGGCATCAATCAGCCCCAGCATTTT
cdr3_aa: CASSRTGGINQPQHF

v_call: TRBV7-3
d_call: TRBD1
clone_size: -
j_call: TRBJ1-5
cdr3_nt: TGTGCCAGCAGACGCGCCAGGGGGCGTAGCAATCAGCCCCAGCATTTT
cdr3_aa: CASRRARGRSNQPQHF

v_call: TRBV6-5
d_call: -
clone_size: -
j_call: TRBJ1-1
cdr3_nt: TGTGCCAGCAGGGATAGGGCGAACACTGAAGCTTTCTTT
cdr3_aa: CASRDRANTEAFF

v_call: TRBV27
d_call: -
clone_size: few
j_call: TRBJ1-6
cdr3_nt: TGTGCCAGCAGTTTCCGGGACCGTCGCCATTCACCCCTCCACTTT
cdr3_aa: CASSFRDRRHSPLHF

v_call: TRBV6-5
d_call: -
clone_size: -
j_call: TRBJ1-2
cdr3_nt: TGTGCCAGCAGCTGGGTCAACGCTAACTATGGCTACACCTTC
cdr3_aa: CASSWVNANYGYTF

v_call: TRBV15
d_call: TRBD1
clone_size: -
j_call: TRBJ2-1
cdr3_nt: TGTGCCACCAGCAGATCCCGGGGCGAAGGGGGCGAGCAGTTCTTC
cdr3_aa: CATSRSRGEGGEQFF

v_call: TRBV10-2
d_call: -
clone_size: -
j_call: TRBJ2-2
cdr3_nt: TGCGCCACCCCCAGAGAGAGTAGGGGGTCGAACACCGGGGAGCTGTTTTTT
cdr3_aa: CATPRESRGSNTGELFF

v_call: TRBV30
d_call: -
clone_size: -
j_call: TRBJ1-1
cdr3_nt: TGTGCCTGGACCCCTCAGGGGTGGGGCACTGAAGCTTTCTTT
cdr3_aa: CAWTPQGWGTEAFF

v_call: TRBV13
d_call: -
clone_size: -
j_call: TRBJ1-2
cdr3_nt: TGTGCCAGCAGCTTAGAAAGGCAGGGAGCTCCGGGCTACACCTTC
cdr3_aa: CASSLERQGAPGYTF

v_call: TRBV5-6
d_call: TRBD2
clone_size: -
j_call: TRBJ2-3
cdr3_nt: TGTGCCAGCAGCTTGGAACTAGCGGGAGCAGATACGCAGTATTTT
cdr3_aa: CASSLELAGADTQYF

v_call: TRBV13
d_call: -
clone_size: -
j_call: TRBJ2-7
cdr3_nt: TGTGCCAGCAGCTGGAGTGGCTCCTACGAGCAGTACTTC
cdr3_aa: CASSWSGSYEQYF

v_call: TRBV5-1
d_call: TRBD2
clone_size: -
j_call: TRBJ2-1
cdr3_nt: TGCGCCAGCAGCTTAACTAGCGGGAGGCCCCTATTAGGTGAGCAGTTCTTC
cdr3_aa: CASSLTSGRPLLGEQFF

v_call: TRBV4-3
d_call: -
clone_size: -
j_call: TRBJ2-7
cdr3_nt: TGCGCCAGCAGCCAAGATTTGCGGCGGGTGCCCTACGAGCAGTACTTC
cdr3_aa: CASSQDLRRVPYEQYF

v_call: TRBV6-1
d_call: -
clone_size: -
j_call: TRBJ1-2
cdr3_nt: TGTGCCAGCAGTGAATACGACGGTGCGAAGGGCTACACCTTC
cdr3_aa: CASSEYDGAKGYTF

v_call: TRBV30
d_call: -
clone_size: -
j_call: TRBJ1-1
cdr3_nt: TGTGCCTGGAGTGCGACTCGGGACACTGAAGCTTTCTTT
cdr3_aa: CAWSATRDTEAFF

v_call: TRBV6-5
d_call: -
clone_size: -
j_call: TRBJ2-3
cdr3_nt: TGTGCCAGCAGTTCAGAGCCAGGAGGGCGGACAGATACGCAGTATTTT
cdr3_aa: CASSSEPGGRTDTQYF

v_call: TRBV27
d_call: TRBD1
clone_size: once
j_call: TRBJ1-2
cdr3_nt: TGTGCCAGCAGCTCCCCGGGACAGGGCGACTATGGCTACACCTTC
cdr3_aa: CASSSPGQGDYGYTF

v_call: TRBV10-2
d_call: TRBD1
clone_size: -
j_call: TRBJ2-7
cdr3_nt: TGCGCCAGCAGTGACCTCAGGGGGAGATCCTACGAGCAGTACTTC
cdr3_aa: CASSDLRGRSYEQYF

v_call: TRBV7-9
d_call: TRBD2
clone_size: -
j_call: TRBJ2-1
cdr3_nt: TGTGCCAGCAGCTCTAGCGGGTGGTACAATGAGCAGTTCTTC
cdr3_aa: CASSSSGWYNEQFF

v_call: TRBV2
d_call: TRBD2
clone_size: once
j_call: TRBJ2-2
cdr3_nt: TGTGCCAGCAGAAGACTAGCGGGGGCTGGCGGGGAGCTGTTTTTT
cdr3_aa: CASRRLAGAGGELFF

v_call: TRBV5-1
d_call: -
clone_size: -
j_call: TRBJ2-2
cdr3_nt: TGCGCAACGGAAGATGGTTCAGGAGGTTCGAACACCGGGGAGCTGTTTTTT
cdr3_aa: CATEDGSGGSNTGELFF